Listed below are T cell receptor beta chains from one sample, sequenced in a study of blood T cell repertoires in COVID-19. Profiling relied on immunoSEQ multiplex PCR, and the TCRdb table lists in-frame clones only, not all of them. Here the sample spans approximately 260,000 clones, about 85% being singletons. What was sequenced was peripheral blood. These receptors all stem from a man aged 55 to 69 who had recovered from COVID-19. Both conserved end residues are part of each CDR3. The D gene is left open where the match is weak. A row's size may be missing; if present it is once, few, many or a size class.

J,size,D,V,CDR3,DNA
TRBJ2-2,-,-,TRBV6-2/TRBV6-3,CASSWTVPTGELFF,TGTGCCAGCAGTTGGACAGTTCCCACCGGGGAGCTGTTTTTT
TRBJ2-5,once,TRBD2,TRBV2,CASSERRGGQETQYF,TGTGCCAGCAGTGAACGGCGGGGGGGCCAAGAGACCCAGTACTTC
TRBJ1-2,-,-,TRBV7-9,CASTRGEERLFGYTF,TGTGCCAGCACCAGAGGGGAGGAACGCCTGTTTGGCTACACCTTC
TRBJ1-5,-,TRBD1,TRBV2,CASKGQGDQPQHF,TGTGCCAGCAAGGGACAGGGGGATCAGCCCCAGCATTTT
TRBJ1-2,-,TRBD1,TRBV5-1,CASSFSPGQAGYTF,TGCGCCAGCAGCTTTTCCCCGGGACAGGCGGGGTACACCTTC
TRBJ1-2,-,-,TRBV28,CASDHGGLYPGYTF,TGTGCCAGCGATCACGGGGGGCTCTACCCTGGCTACACCTTC
TRBJ1-2,many,-,TRBV19,CASSMMENANYGYTF,TGTGCCAGTAGTATGATGGAGAACGCTAACTATGGCTACACCTTC
TRBJ1-5,once,TRBD1,TRBV24-1,CATSEGQGPNQPQHF,TGTGCCACCAGTGAGGGACAGGGCCCTAATCAGCCCCAGCATTTT
TRBJ1-3,-,-,TRBV30,CAWGPGGGRIGNTIYF,TGTGCCTGGGGACCCGGGGGGGGAAGGATTGGAAACACCATATATTTT
TRBJ2-3,-,TRBD1,TRBV5-1,CASSLTGEDTQYF,TGCGCCAGCAGCTTAACAGGGGAAGATACGCAGTATTTT
TRBJ2-5,once,TRBD1,TRBV5-1,CASRRRTGEETQYF,TGCGCCAGCAGAAGGAGGACAGGGGAAGAGACCCAGTACTTC
TRBJ2-7,-,TRBD2,TRBV6-5,CASSKTSGASYEQYF,TGTGCCAGCAGTAAGACTAGCGGGGCTTCCTACGAGCAGTACTTC
TRBJ1-4,once,TRBD1,TRBV29-1,CSVGGQGRRNEKLFF,TGCAGCGTCGGGGGACAGGGAAGAAGAAATGAAAAACTGTTTTTT
TRBJ1-5,-,-,TRBV6-5,CASRAVLYSNQPQHF,TGTGCCAGCAGGGCGGTCCTTTATAGCAATCAGCCCCAGCATTTT
TRBJ1-2,-,TRBD1,TRBV9,CASSARFTGDYGYTF,TGTGCCAGCAGCGCCCGTTTTACAGGGGACTATGGCTACACCTTC
TRBJ2-1,few,TRBD2,TRBV7-6,CASSKGLAGGASYNEQFF,TGTGCCAGCAGCAAGGGACTAGCGGGGGGGGCTTCCTACAATGAGCAGTTCTTC
TRBJ2-3,-,TRBD2,TRBV19,CASSIGGTSGGNTDTQYF,TGTGCCAGTAGTATCGGAGGGACTAGCGGGGGGAACACAGATACGCAGTATTTT
TRBJ2-7,-,TRBD1,TRBV19,CASRSQGQGSYEQYF,TGTGCCAGTAGATCCCAGGGACAGGGCTCCTACGAGCAGTACTTC
TRBJ2-5,-,TRBD2,TRBV6-6,CASSLLTGTSGGAARETQYF,TGTGCCAGCAGTCTCTTAACCGGGACTAGCGGGGGGGCGGCGAGGGAGACCCAGTACTTC
TRBJ1-5,-,-,TRBV12-3/TRBV12-4,CASSGQLDQPQHF,TGTGCCAGCAGTGGGCAGTTAGATCAGCCCCAGCATTTT
TRBJ2-5,once,TRBD2,TRBV13,CATRTSGGPSETQYF,TGTGCCACCCGGACCAGCGGGGGACCCTCGGAGACCCAGTACTTC
TRBJ2-5,-,-,TRBV4-2,CASSQFFRDKVWAETQYF,TGTGCCAGCAGCCAATTCTTCCGGGACAAGGTTTGGGCAGAGACCCAGTACTTC
TRBJ2-1,-,TRBD2,TRBV5-1,CASSLSGAPYNEQFF,TGCGCCAGCAGCTTGAGCGGGGCCCCGTACAATGAGCAGTTCTTC
TRBJ2-3,-,TRBD1,TRBV19,CASTSGQGFTDTQYF,TGTGCCAGTACCTCAGGACAGGGGTTCACAGATACGCAGTATTTT
TRBJ2-1,-,TRBD2,TRBV6-4,CASSDGLAGNNEQFF,TGTGCCAGCAGTGACGGACTAGCGGGGAACAATGAGCAGTTCTTC
TRBJ2-5,-,-,TRBV6-5,CASSYAMSQETQYF,TGTGCCAGCAGTTACGCGATGTCTCAAGAGACCCAGTACTTC
TRBJ2-3,-,TRBD2,TRBV9,CASSVGGGGAMDTQYF,TGTGCCAGCAGCGTTGGGGGCGGGGGGGCCATGGATACGCAGTATTTT
TRBJ2-6,-,-,TRBV7-6,CASSLVSFGSGANVLTF,TGTGCCAGCAGCTTAGTCTCTTTCGGTTCTGGGGCCAACGTCCTGACTTTC
TRBJ2-3,-,TRBD1,TRBV3-1/TRBV3-2,CASSRGTGGVSDTQYF,TGTGCCAGCAGCCGGGGGACAGGGGGCGTATCAGATACGCAGTATTTT
TRBJ2-3,-,TRBD1,TRBV3-1/TRBV3-2,CASSDRGPDTQYF,TGTGCCAGCAGCGACAGGGGGCCAGATACGCAGTATTTT
TRBJ2-1,once,TRBD2,TRBV30,CAWQKAGTSDNEQFF,TGTGCCTGGCAGAAAGCGGGGACTAGCGACAATGAGCAGTTCTTC
TRBJ2-7,-,-,TRBV30,CAWSGAYFYEQYF,TGTGCCTGGAGTGGAGCCTACTTTTACGAGCAGTACTTC
TRBJ2-1,-,TRBD1,TRBV6-2/TRBV6-3,CASSTRTGGSYNEQFF,TGTGCCAGCAGTACCAGGACAGGGGGCTCCTACAATGAGCAGTTCTTC
TRBJ2-7,few,TRBD2,TRBV11-2,CASSSSGGASYEQYF,TGTGCCAGCAGCTCCAGCGGGGGGGCCTCCTACGAGCAGTACTTC
TRBJ1-3,-,-,TRBV27,CASRSLARGHGNTIYF,TGTGCCAGCAGATCACTAGCCCGGGGCCATGGAAACACCATATATTTT
TRBJ1-1,once,-,TRBV10-2,CASSWGGLNTEAFF,TGCGCCAGCAGTTGGGGGGGCTTGAACACTGAAGCTTTCTTT
TRBJ2-5,-,TRBD1,TRBV5-1,CASSLGDRGSETQYF,TGCGCCAGCAGCCTGGGGGACAGGGGATCAGAGACCCAGTACTTC
TRBJ2-7,-,TRBD1,TRBV12-3/TRBV12-4,CASRPTGAHEQYF,TGTGCCAGCAGACCGACAGGGGCACACGAGCAGTACTTC
TRBJ1-1,-,-,TRBV21-1,CASSKRPLGENTEAFF,TGTGCCAGCAGCAAACGGCCCCTGGGAGAAAACACTGAAGCTTTCTTT
TRBJ2-1,-,-,TRBV19,CASSIRGNEQFF,TGTGCCAGTAGTATAAGGGGCAATGAGCAGTTCTTC